These 31 T cell receptor beta chains came from one sample sequenced in a study of T cells after yellow fever vaccination. TCRdb used MiXCR to reprocess the 5' RACE reads, holding one entry per CDR3 protein. The sample records under 400,000 distinct CDR3 sequences, around 13% being singletons. Source: CD4+ T cells sorted from PBMCs, taken 15 days after the yellow fever booster vaccination. Receptors were obtained from a man aged 18 to 30 who received the YFV17D yellow fever vaccine.

This clonotype turned up a few times. The chain has TRBV6-5 and TRBJ2-1; 7 bases are shared with TRBD1. The germline CDR1 and CDR2 sequences are MNHEY and SVGAGI. Trimming cost V 5 bases and J 5 bases; bases outside gene matches: 12. The CDR3 runs to 16 residues. CDR3 sequence: CASSRIPDRFHNEQFF. The CDR3 DNA reads as TGTGCCAGCAGTCGAATCCCGGACAGGTTTCACAATGAGCAGTTCTTC.

Only a few counts were recorded for this clonotype. The junction shows a germline mismatch at one end, possibly a read error. V usage is TRBV27 and J usage is TRBJ2-1; the D call may be TRBD1 or TRBD2 (5 bases each). The CDR3 has 17 residues. Germline V gene sequence: CDR1 MNHEY, CDR2 SMNVEV (reference sequence). The chain's CDR3 is CASSVLLGETGYDEQFF. DNA for the CDR3: TGTGCCAGCAGTGTCCTTTTGGGGGAAACAGGCTACGATGAGCAGTTCTTC.

This clonotype was counted ten times or more. The chain carries TRBV7-6 and TRBJ1-2, with 8 bases identical to TRBD1. The CDR3 consists of 14 residues. Trimming took 6 bases from V and 6 from J; bases not matched to a gene: 9. Germline assignment: CDR1 SGHVS and CDR2 FNYEAQ. The DNA of the CDR3 is TGTGCCAGCAGTTTGGACCCAGGGGGCAATGGCTACACCTTC. This codes for CASSLDPGGNGYTF. The full variable domain, in which reference TRBV7-6 and TRBJ1-2 provide the parts outside the CDR3, is GAGVSQSPRYKVTKRGQDVALRCDPISGHVSLYWYRQALGQGPEFLTYFNYEAQQDKSGLPNDRFSAERPEGSISTLTIQRTEQRDSAMYRCASSLDPGGNGYTFGSGTRLTVV.

The J gene is TRBJ2-1, the V gene TRBV5-1; 7 bases align to TRBD2. The ends lost 4 bases at V and 2 bases at J; junction bases unmatched: 6. This CDR3 is built from 15 residues. In germline, CDR1 is SGHRS, CDR2 YFSETQ. CDR3 nucleotide sequence: TGCGCCAGCAGCCCCCTAGCGGATCCCTACAATGAGCAGTTCTTC. Protein: CASSPLADPYNEQFF.

This clonotype has just a few counts. The V call is TRBV5-5, the J call TRBJ2-7; 11 positions match TRBD2. From germline, CDR1 is SGHKS and CDR2 YYEKEE (reference sequence). The V and J ends lost 2 bases and 4 bases, in that order; junction bases with no gene match: 5. The CDR3 is 15 residues long. CDR3: CASSLAGLAVYEQYV. DNA of the CDR3: TGTGCCAGCAGCTTAGCGGGACTAGCGGTTTACGAGCAGTACGTC.

This clonotype was counted at least ten times. The chain combines TRBV20-1 with TRBJ1-5; D gene unclear. The germline gives CDR1 DFQATT, CDR2 SNEGSKA (reference sequence). The CDR3 runs to 11 residues. Trimming removed 0 bases from V and 6 bases from J, with 3 bases in between. In DNA, the CDR3 is TGCAGTGCTAGAGATGGTCAGCCCCAGCATTTT. This gives the protein CSARDGQPQHF.

This clonotype was seen repeatedly, ten times or more. This chain links TRBV7-7 with TRBJ2-1; D is unresolved. In germline, CDR1 is SSHAT, CDR2 FNYEAQ (reference sequence). Trimming took 2 bases from V and 8 from J, leaving 7 bases between them. CDR3 length equals 12 residues. CDR3 region: CASSLSKHEQFF. DNA for the CDR3: TGTGCCAGCAGCTTATCTAAGCATGAGCAGTTCTTC.

This clonotype has more than one count but fewer than ten. In DNA, the CDR3 is TGTGCCAGCAGCCCACTGGGCGGGGCGGACTATGGCTACACCTTC. Translated, it gives CASSPLGGADYGYTF. This chain connects TRBV7-2 to TRBJ1-2, with a tentative D call TRBD1 (5 bases). This CDR3 is built from 15 residues. Trimming took 5 bases from V and 3 from J, leaving 16 bases between them. The germline V gene has CDR1 SGHTA and CDR2 FQGNSA.

This clonotype appeared many times. The rearrangement uses TRBV29-1 and TRBJ1-1; 10 positions agree with TRBD1. The CDR3 contains 14 residues. V lost 7 bases and J lost 4; bases outside the gene matches: 9. Per the germline V gene, CDR1 is SQVTM and CDR2 is ANQGSEA. Here the CDR3 DNA reads TGCAGCGCGGCCCCGGGACAGGGGTCCACTGAAGCTTTCTTT. Its translation: CSAAPGQGSTEAFF. The full variable domain, rest sourced from reference TRBV29-1 and TRBJ1-1, is SAVISQKPSRDICQRGTSLTIQCQVDSQVTMMFWYRQQPGQSLTLIATANQGSEATYESGFVIDKFPISRPNLTFSTLTVSNMSPEDSSIYLCSAAPGQGSTEAFFGQGTRLTVV.

This clonotype was counted many times. V gene TRBV7-2 combines with J gene TRBJ2-3; 8 bases are shared with TRBD2. The CDR3 is 14 residues long. After removal of 5 bases from V and 3 bases from J, the junction contained 4 bases not matched to a gene. The germline gives CDR1 SGHTA, CDR2 FQGNSA. The CDR3 region is CASSGGGWTDTQYF. The CDR3 bases are TGTGCCAGCAGCGGCGGGGGGTGGACAGATACGCAGTATTTT.

The CDR3 loop reads CAISEGTGETDTQYF. In DNA, the CDR3 is TGTGCCATCAGTGAAGGGACAGGGGAAACAGATACGCAGTATTTT. V and J are TRBV10-3 and TRBJ2-3, with TRBD1 matching 10 bases. Germline CDR1 and CDR2: ENHRY and SYGVKD. V dropped 3 bases and J dropped 3; count of bases not matched to a gene: 3. The CDR3 runs to 15 residues.

CDR3 protein: CASSQEDRAGNTEAFF. The CDR3 bases are TGCGCCAGCAGCCAAGAGGACAGGGCGGGGAACACTGAAGCTTTCTTT. This rearrangement joins TRBV4-1 to TRBJ1-1, with 8 bases aligning to TRBD1. The germline V gene encodes CDR1 MGHRA and CDR2 YSYEKL. The CDR3 spans 16 residues. The V and J ends lost 0 bases and 1 base, in that order; junction bases with no gene match: 4.

The rearrangement joins TRBV5-4 to TRBJ2-5, with 7 bases fitting TRBD1. CDR3 size: 18 residues. The V segment lost 0 bases and the J segment 0 bases; nucleotides outside the gene matches: 11. CDR1 is SGHNT and CDR2 is YYREEE in the germline V gene (reference sequence). CDR3 loop: CASSLGLSGTGDQETQYF. CDR3 DNA: TGTGCCAGCAGCTTGGGGTTGTCGGGCACAGGGGACCAAGAGACCCAGTACTTC.

This clonotype was found a few times. The J gene is TRBJ2-3, the V gene TRBV9; 10 positions agree with TRBD1. V lost 2 bases to trimming and J lost 2 bases; unmatched junction nucleotides: 2. Looked up from germline, CDR1 is SGDLS and CDR2 is YYNGEE. This CDR3 comprises 15 residues. Here the CDR3 DNA reads TGTGCCAGCAGCGTTGACAGGGGGCCCACAGATACGCAGTATTTT. This codes for CASSVDRGPTDTQYF.

This clonotype was observed at least ten times. The chain carries TRBV5-1 and TRBJ2-2; D may be TRBD2 (5 bases). The germline gives CDR1 SGHRS, CDR2 YFSETQ. CDR3 length: 16 residues. The ends were cut back, 0 bases at V and 4 bases at J, with 13 bases in the middle. The DNA of the CDR3 is TGCGCCAGCAGCTTGGCGGTGGATGGACTCACCGGGGAGCTGTTTTTT. Its translation: CASSLAVDGLTGELFF.

This clonotype was observed a handful of times. The V call is TRBV20-1, the J call TRBJ2-3, with 8 bases aligning to TRBD1. This CDR3 is built from 15 residues. V was clipped by 1 base and J by 3 bases; unmatched bases: 6. The germline V gene encodes CDR1 DFQATT and CDR2 SNEGSKA (reference sequence). The DNA of the CDR3 is TGCAGTGCTAGAGGAACAGGGGGTGGAACAGATACGCAGTATTTT. It translates to CSARGTGGGTDTQYF.

The chain couples TRBV18 to TRBJ1-1; 9 nucleotides agree with TRBD1. V shed 2 bases and J 6 bases; nucleotides not matched to a gene: 13. The CDR3 is 17 residues long. From germline, CDR1 is KGHSH and CDR2 LQKENI. The CDR3 DNA reads as TGTGCCAGCTCACCATTTTCACGGGACAGGGTATCTGCTGAAGCTTTCTTT. This codes for CASSPFSRDRVSAEAFF.

This clonotype was picked up a small number of times. The rearrangement uses TRBV7-2 and TRBJ1-6; a weak D match, TRBD1 (5 bases). The germline V gene has CDR1 SGHTA and CDR2 FQGNSA. V lost 3 bases to trimming and J lost 7 bases, with 10 bases between them. The CDR3 runs 14 residues. CDR3 DNA sequence: TGTGCCAGCAGCTTGGGACGGGGGAATTCACCCCTCCACTTT. Protein sequence: CASSLGRGNSPLHF. Filled out from reference TRBV7-2 and TRBJ1-6, the complete variable domain reads GAGVSQSPSNKVTEKGKDVELRCDPISGHTALYWYRQSLGQGLEFLIYFQGNSAPDKSGLPSDRFSAERTGGSVSTLTIQRTQQEDSAVYLCASSLGRGNSPLHFGNGTRLTVT.

This clonotype was counted only a few times. The rearrangement links TRBV23-1 to TRBJ1-4; no clear D gene. TRBV23-1 qualifies as an ORF whose function is uncertain. The CDR3 spans 14 residues. Trimming took 3 bases from V and 8 from J, leaving 13 bases between them. CDR3 sequence (DNA): TGCGCCAGCAGTCATCCCCAGACTGTGGAAAAACTGTTTTTT. This translates into CASSHPQTVEKLFF.

This clonotype was observed a handful of times. CDR3 coding DNA: TGTGCCAGCAGTTACACTTTGGCTTTGGGAACCCAGTACTTC. Protein sequence: CASSYTLALGTQYF. The chain is built from TRBV6-5 and TRBJ2-5; D call uncertain. In germline, CDR1 is MNHEY, CDR2 SVGAGI. Trimming took 2 bases from V and 8 from J, leaving 15 bases between them. This CDR3 has 14 residues.

This clonotype appeared many times. The chain recombines TRBV7-2 with TRBJ2-7; no reliable D call. The germline CDR1 and CDR2 sequences are SGHTA and FQGNSA. The ends were cut back, 1 base at V and 2 bases at J, with 12 bases in the middle. The CDR3 is made up of 15 amino acids. CDR3 sequence (DNA): TGTGCCAGCAGCTTAGGAGGCGACCGAGCCTACGAGCAGTACTTC. It translates to CASSLGGDRAYEQYF.

In its sample, this clonotype was seen a few times. The J gene is TRBJ2-3, the V gene TRBV7-9; 10 nucleotides line up with TRBD2. This CDR3 is 14 amino acids long. V lost 5 bases and J lost 6; bases outside the gene matches: 5. Germline CDR1 is SEHNR and CDR2 is FQNEAQ (reference sequence). The CDR3 is CASSPTSGVDTQYF. CDR3 nucleotide sequence: TGTGCCAGCAGCCCAACTAGCGGGGTTGATACGCAGTATTTT.

The chain carries TRBV12-3 or TRBV12-4 and TRBJ1-2; D not resolved. CDR3 length: 13 residues. V lost 2 bases and J lost 6, with 10 bases in between. This CDR3 reads CASSLRPTHGYTF. The CDR3, as DNA: TGTGCCAGCAGTTTACGCCCTACCCATGGCTACACCTTC.

The genes are TRBV6-5 and TRBJ2-7, with a possible D match to TRBD2 (5 bases). There are 14 residues in the CDR3. Trimming shortened V by 6 bases and J by 7 bases, and 19 bases separated the two germline ends. Germline assignment: CDR1 MNHEY and CDR2 SVGAGI. The CDR3 here is CASRTYWGVGEQYV. Written as DNA, the CDR3 is TGTGCCAGCAGAACTTATTGGGGAGTGGGTGAGCAGTACGTC.

This clonotype was counted only a few times. The chain has TRBV6-2 or TRBV6-3 and TRBJ2-1, with TRBD1 matching 10 bases. Germline trimming cut 2 bases from V and 7 bases from J; bases unmatched to any gene: 11. The CDR3 spans 17 residues. Germline lookup yields CDR1 MNHEY and CDR2 SVGEGT. The CDR3 DNA is TGTGCCAGCAGTTACGCCCCCCGGGGACAGGGGATAAATGAGCAGTTCTTC. This sequence encodes CASSYAPRGQGINEQFF.

The J gene is TRBJ2-2, the V gene TRBV7-3, with D unclear. The CDR3 is 15 amino acids. Germline V gives CDR1 SGHTA, CDR2 FQGTGA. The V and J ends lost 5 bases and 0 bases respectively, with 10 bases between them. CDR3 region: CASSPITANTGELFF. CDR3 nucleotide sequence: TGTGCCAGCAGCCCAATTACCGCGAACACCGGGGAGCTGTTTTTT. Full variable domain (missing parts from reference TRBV7-3 and TRBJ2-2): GAGVSQTPSNKVTEKGKYVELRCDPISGHTALYWYRQSLGQGPEFLIYFQGTGAADDSGLPNDRFFAVRPEGSVSTLKIQRTERGDSAVYLCASSPITANTGELFFGEGSRLTVL.

V is TRBV9 and J is TRBJ2-1; D gene unclear. Trimming stripped 0 bases from V and 5 bases from J, with 6 bases between. Germline-derived CDR1 and CDR2 are SGDLS and YYNGEE. The CDR3 is 13 amino acids. In nucleotides, the CDR3 is TGTGCCAGCAGCGTAGATCTGAACAATGAGCAGTTCTTC. This translates into CASSVDLNNEQFF. Drawing the rest from reference TRBV9 and TRBJ2-1, the complete variable domain is DSGVTQTPKHLITATGQRVTLRCSPRSGDLSVYWYQQSLDQGLQFLIQYYNGEERAKGNILERFSAQQFPDLHSELNLSSLELGDSALYFCASSVDLNNEQFFGPGTRLTVL.

This chain uses TRBV6-2 or TRBV6-3 with TRBJ2-7; D remains ambiguous. The CDR3 sequence is 13 residues long. V was cut by 2 bases and J by 0 bases, with 5 bases left in between. Germline values: CDR1 MNHEY, CDR2 SVGEGT. This CDR3 is CASSYHGSYEQYF. CDR3 nucleotide sequence: TGTGCCAGCAGTTACCACGGCTCCTACGAGCAGTACTTC.

This clonotype has at least ten counts. The rearrangement links TRBV29-1 to TRBJ1-1; the D gene is possibly TRBD1 (6 bases). The CDR3 runs to 11 residues. The V end lost 7 bases, the J end lost 0 bases, and 6 bases lay between the germline ends. In germline, CDR1 is SQVTM, CDR2 ANQGSEA. The CDR3 region is CSAGVNTEAFF. CDR3 in DNA: TGCAGCGCAGGGGTGAACACTGAAGCTTTCTTT.

This clonotype was counted a few times. The V gene is TRBV2, the J gene TRBJ2-2; D unclear. The CDR3 length is 15 residues. The V gene lost 5 bases and the J gene lost 0 bases, with 10 bases spanning the gap. Germline values: CDR1 SNHLY, CDR2 FYNNEI. CDR3 in amino acids: CASSQMKTNTGELFF. The DNA of the CDR3 is TGTGCCAGCAGTCAAATGAAAACGAACACCGGGGAGCTGTTTTTT. The complete variable domain, with remaining parts taken from reference TRBV2 and TRBJ2-2, reads EPEVTQTPSHQVTQMGQEVILRCVPISNHLYFYWYRQILGQKVEFLVSFYNNEISEKSEIFDDQFSVERPDGSNFTLKIRSTKLEDSAMYFCASSQMKTNTGELFFGEGSRLTVL.

The chain carries TRBV5-1 and TRBJ2-2; the D gene is possibly TRBD2 (6 bases). Trimming took off 0 bases at V and 6 bases at J, with 15 bases between the two ends. The length of the CDR3 is 16 residues. The V gene's germline CDR1 is SGHRS and CDR2 YFSETQ. The CDR3 DNA reads TGCGCCAGCAGCTTGGGCCCCGGGAGAGGAGCCGGGGAGCTGTTTTTT. As protein: CASSLGPGRGAGELFF.